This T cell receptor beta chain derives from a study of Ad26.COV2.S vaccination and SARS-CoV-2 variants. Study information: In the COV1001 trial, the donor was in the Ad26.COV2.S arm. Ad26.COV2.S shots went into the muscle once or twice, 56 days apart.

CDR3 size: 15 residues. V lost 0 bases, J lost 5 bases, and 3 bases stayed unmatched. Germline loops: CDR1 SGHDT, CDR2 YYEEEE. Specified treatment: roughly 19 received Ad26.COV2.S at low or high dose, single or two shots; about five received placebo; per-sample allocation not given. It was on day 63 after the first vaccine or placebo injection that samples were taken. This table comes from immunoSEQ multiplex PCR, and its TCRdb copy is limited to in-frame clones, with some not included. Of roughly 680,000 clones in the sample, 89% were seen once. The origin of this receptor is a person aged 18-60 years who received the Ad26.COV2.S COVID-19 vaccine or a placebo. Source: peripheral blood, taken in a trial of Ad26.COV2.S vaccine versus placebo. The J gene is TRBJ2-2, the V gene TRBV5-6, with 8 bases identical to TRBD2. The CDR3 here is CASSLGPGGTGELFF. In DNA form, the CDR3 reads TGTGCCAGCAGCTTGGGACCGGGGGGGACCGGGGAGCTGTTTTTT.